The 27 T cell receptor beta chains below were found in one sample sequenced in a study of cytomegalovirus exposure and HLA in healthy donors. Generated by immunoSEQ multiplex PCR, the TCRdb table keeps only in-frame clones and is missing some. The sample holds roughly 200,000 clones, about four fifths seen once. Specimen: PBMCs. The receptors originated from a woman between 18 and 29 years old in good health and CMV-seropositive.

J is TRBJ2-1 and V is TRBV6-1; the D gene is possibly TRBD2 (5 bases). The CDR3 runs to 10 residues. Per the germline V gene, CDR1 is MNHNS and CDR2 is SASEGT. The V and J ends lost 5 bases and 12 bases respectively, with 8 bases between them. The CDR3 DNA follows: TGTGCCAGCAGTCGGACTCCGCAGTTCTTC. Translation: CASSRTPQFF.

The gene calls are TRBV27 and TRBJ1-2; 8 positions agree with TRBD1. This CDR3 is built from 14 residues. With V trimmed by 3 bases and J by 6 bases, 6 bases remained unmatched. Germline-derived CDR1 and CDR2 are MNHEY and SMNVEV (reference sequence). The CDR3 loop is CASSFLGTGHGYTF. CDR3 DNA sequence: TGTGCCAGCAGTTTTCTTGGGACAGGTCATGGCTACACCTTC.

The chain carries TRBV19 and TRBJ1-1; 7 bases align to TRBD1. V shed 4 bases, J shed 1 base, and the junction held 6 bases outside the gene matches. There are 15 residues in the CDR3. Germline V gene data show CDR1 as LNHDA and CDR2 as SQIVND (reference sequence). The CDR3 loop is CASSTDRARNTEAFF. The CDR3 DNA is TGTGCCAGTAGTACAGACAGGGCCAGGAACACTGAAGCTTTCTTT. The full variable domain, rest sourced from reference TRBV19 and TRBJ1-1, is DGGITQSPKYLFRKEGQNVTLSCEQNLNHDAMYWYRQDPGQGLRLIYYSQIVNDFQKGDIAEGYSVSREKKESFPLTVTSAQKNPTAFYLCASSTDRARNTEAFFGQGTRLTVV.

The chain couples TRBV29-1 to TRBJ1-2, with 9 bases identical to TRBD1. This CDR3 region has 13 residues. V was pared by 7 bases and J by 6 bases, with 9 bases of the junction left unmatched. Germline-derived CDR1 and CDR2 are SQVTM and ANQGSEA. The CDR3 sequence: CSADRGVLNGYTF. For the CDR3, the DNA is TGCAGCGCTGACAGGGGGGTATTAAATGGCTACACCTTC.

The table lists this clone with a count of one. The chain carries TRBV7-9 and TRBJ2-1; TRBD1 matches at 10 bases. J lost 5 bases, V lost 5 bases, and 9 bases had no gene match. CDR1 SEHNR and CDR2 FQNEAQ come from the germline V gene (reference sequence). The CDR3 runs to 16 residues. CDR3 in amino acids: CASSASLGTGDNEQFF. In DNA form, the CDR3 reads TGTGCCAGCAGCGCTTCCTTGGGGACAGGGGACAATGAGCAGTTCTTC.

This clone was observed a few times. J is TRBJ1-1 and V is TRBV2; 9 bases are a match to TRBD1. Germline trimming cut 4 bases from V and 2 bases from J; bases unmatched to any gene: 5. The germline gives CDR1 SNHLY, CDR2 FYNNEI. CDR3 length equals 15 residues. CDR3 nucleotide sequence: TGTGCCAGCAGTGGGACAGGGGCCGATAACACTGAAGCTTTCTTT. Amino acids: CASSGTGADNTEAFF.

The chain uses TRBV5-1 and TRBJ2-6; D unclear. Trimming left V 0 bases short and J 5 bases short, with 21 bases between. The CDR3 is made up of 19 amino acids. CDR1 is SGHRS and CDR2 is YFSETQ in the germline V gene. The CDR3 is CASSLDRFLTKPRANVLTF. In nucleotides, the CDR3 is TGCGCCAGCAGCTTGGACCGGTTCCTGACAAAACCCCGGGCCAACGTCCTGACTTTC. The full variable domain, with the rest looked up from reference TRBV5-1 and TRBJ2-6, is KAGVTQTPRYLIKTRGQQVTLSCSPISGHRSVSWYQQTPGQGLQFLFEYFSETQRNKGNFPGRFSGRQFSNSRSEMNVSTLELGDSALYLCASSLDRFLTKPRANVLTFGAGSRLTVL.

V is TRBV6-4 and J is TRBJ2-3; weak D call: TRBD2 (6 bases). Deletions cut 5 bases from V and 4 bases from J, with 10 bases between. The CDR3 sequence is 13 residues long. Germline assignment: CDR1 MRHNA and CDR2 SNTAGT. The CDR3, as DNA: TGTGCCAGCAGTTCTAGCGACTCAGATACGCAGTATTTT. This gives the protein CASSSSDSDTQYF.

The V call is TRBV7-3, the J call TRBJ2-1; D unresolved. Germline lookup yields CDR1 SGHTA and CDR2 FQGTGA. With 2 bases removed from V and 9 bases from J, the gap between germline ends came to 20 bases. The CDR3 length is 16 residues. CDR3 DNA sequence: TGTGCCAGCAGCTTATCTGACTCTAGACTGCCTGGTGAGCAGTTCTTC. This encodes CASSLSDSRLPGEQFF.

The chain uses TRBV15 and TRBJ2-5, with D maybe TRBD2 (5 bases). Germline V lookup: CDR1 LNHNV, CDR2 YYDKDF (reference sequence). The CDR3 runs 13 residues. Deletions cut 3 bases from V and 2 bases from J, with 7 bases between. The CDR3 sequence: CATSRDFQETQYF. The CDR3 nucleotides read TGTGCCACCAGCAGGGACTTTCAAGAGACCCAGTACTTC. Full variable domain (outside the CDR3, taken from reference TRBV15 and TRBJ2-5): DAMVIQNPRYQVTQFGKPVTLSCSQTLNHNVMYWYQQKSSQAPKLLFHYYDKDFNNEADTPDNFQSRRPNTSFCFLDIRSPGLGDTAMYLCATSRDFQETQYFGPGTRLLVL.

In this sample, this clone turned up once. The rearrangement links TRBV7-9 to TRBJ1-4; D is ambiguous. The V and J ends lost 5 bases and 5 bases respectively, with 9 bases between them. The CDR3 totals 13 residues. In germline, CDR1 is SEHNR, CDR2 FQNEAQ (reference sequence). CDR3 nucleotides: TGTGCCAGCAGCGAGGGATACAATGAAAAACTGTTTTTT. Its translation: CASSEGYNEKLFF.

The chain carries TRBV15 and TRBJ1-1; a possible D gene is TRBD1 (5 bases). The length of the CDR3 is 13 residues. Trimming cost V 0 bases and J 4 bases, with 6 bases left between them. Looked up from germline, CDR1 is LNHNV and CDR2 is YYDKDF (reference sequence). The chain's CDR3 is CATSRERGTEAFF. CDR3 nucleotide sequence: TGTGCCACCAGCAGAGAAAGGGGCACTGAAGCTTTCTTT. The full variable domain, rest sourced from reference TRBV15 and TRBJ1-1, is DAMVIQNPRYQVTQFGKPVTLSCSQTLNHNVMYWYQQKSSQAPKLLFHYYDKDFNNEADTPDNFQSRRPNTSFCFLDIRSPGLGDTAMYLCATSRERGTEAFFGQGTRLTVV.

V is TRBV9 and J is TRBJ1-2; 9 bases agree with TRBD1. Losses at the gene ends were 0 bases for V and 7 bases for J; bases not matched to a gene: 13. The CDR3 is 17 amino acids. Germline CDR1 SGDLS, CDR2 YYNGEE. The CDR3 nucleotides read TGTGCCAGCAGCGTAGATTTGACAGGGGGTTCCGGGGGTGGCTACACCTTC. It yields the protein CASSVDLTGGSGGGYTF.

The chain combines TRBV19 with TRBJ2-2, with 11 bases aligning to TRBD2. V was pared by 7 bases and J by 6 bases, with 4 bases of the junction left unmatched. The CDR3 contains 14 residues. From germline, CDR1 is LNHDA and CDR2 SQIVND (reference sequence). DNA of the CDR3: TGTGCCAGTACCCCACTAGCGGGGGCCGGGGAGCTGTTTTTT. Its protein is CASTPLAGAGELFF.

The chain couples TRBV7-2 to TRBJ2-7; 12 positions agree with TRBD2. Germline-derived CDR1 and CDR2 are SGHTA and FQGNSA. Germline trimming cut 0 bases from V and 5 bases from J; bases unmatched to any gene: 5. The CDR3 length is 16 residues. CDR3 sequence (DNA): TGTGCCAGCAGCTTAGCGCCTAGCGGGGGGGCCAACGAGCAGTACTTC. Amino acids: CASSLAPSGGANEQYF.

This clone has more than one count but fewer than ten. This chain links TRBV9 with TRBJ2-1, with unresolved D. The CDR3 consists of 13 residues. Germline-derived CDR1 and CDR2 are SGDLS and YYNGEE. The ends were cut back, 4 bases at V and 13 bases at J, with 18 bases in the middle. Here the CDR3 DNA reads TGTGCCAGCAGCCCTTCCTCGGCACTACAACAGTTCTTC. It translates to CASSPSSALQQFF.

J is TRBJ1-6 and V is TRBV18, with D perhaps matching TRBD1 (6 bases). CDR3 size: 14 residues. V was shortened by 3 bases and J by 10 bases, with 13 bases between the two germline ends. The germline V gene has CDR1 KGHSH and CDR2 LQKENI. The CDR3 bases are TGTGCCAGCTCACCTGGGGACAACGGATCACCCCTCCACTTT. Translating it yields CASSPGDNGSPLHF.

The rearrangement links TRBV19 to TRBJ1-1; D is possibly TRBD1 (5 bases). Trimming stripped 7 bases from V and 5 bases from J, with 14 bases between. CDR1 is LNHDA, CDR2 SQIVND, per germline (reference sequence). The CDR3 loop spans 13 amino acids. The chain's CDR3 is CASKAGQGTEAFF. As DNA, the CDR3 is TGTGCCAGTAAGGCAGGACAAGGGACTGAAGCTTTCTTT.

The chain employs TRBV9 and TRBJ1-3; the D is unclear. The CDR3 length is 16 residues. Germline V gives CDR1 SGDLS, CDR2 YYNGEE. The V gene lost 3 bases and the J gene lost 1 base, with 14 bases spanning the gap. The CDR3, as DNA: TGTGCCAGCAGCGATGAGAACCTTATTTCTGGAAACACCATATATTTT. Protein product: CASSDENLISGNTIYF. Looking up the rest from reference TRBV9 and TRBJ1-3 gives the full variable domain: DSGVTQTPKHLITATGQRVTLRCSPRSGDLSVYWYQQSLDQGLQFLIQYYNGEERAKGNILERFSAQQFPDLHSELNLSSLELGDSALYFCASSDENLISGNTIYFGEGSWLTVV.

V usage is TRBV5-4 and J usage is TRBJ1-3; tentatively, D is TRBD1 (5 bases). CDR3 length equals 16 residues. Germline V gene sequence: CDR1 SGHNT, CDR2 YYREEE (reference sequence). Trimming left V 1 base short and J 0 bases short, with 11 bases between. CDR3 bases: TGTGCCAGCAGCTTGAACCAGGGTCCCTCTGGAAACACCATATATTTT. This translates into CASSLNQGPSGNTIYF.

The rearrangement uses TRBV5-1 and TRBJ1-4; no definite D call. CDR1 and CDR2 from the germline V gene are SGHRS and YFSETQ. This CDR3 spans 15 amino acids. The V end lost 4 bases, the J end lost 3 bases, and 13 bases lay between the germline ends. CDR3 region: CASSTEGVSNEKLFF. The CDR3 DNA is TGCGCCAGCAGCACAGAGGGAGTGTCTAATGAAAAACTGTTTTTT.

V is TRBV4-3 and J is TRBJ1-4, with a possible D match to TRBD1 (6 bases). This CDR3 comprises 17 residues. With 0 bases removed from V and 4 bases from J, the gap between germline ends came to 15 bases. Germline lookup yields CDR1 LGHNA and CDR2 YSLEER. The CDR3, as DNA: TGCGCCAGCAGCCAAGATACCACGGACAGCTTTAATGAAAAACTGTTTTTT. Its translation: CASSQDTTDSFNEKLFF.

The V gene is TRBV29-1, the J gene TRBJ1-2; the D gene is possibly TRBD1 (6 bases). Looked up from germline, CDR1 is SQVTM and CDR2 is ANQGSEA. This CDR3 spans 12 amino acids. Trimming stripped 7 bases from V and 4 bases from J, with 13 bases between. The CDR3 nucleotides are TGCAGCGCCGATATGGACAGCTATGGCTACACCTTC. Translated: CSADMDSYGYTF.

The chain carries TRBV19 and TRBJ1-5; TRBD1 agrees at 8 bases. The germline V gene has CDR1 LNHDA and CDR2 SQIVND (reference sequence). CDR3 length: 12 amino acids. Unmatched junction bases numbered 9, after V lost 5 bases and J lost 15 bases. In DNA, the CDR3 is TGTGCCAGTAGTGGACAGGGATCCGGGGTGCATTTT. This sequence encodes CASSGQGSGVHF. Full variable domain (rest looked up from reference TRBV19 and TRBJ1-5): DGGITQSPKYLFRKEGQNVTLSCEQNLNHDAMYWYRQDPGQGLRLIYYSQIVNDFQKGDIAEGYSVSREKKESFPLTVTSAQKNPTAFYLCASSGQGSGVHFGDGTRLSIL.

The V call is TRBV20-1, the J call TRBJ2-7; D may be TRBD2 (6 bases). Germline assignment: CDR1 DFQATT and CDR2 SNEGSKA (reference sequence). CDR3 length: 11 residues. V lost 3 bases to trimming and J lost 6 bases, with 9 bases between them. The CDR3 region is CSASRGTEQYF. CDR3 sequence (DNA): TGCAGTGCTAGTCGGGGGACCGAGCAGTACTTC.

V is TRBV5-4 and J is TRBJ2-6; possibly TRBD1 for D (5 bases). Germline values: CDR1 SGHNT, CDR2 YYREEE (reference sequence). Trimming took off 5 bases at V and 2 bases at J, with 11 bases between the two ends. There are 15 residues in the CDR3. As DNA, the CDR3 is TGTGCCAGCAGGCCAGGGTTCGCTGGGGCCAACGTCCTGACTTTC. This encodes CASRPGFAGANVLTF.

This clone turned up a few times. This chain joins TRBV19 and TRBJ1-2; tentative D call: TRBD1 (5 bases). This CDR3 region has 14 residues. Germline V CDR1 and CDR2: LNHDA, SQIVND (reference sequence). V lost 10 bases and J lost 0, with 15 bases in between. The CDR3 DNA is TGTGCCACTGGCTGGACATCTGCTAACTATGGCTACACCTTC. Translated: CATGWTSANYGYTF.